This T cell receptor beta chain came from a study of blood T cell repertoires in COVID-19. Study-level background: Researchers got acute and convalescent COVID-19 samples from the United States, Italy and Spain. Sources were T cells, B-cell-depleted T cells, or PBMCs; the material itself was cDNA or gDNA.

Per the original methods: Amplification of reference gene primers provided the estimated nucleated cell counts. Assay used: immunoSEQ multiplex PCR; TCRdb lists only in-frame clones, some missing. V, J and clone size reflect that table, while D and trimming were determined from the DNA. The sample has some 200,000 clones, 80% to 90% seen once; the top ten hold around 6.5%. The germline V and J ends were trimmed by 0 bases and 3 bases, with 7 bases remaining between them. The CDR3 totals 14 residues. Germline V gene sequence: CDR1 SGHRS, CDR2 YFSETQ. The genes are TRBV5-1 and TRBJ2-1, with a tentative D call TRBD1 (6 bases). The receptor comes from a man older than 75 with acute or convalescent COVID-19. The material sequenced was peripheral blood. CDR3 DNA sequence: TGCGCCAGCAGCTTGGGGGACAACTACAATGAGCAGTTCTTC. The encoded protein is CASSLGDNYNEQFF.